The rows below give T cell receptor beta chains drawn from one sample of a study of identical twins. TCRdb re-analysed the 5' RACE reads in MiXCR, keeping a single row per CDR3 protein. The repertoire includes hundreds of thousands of distinct CDR3 sequences, 9% to 15% of them detected once, and around 6.9% sits in the top ten. These data were also reused for a study on yellow fever vaccine responses in identical twins.

Sequencing was done on a sample of CD8+ T cells sorted from blood. Receptor source: a woman aged 18-29 years in good health. Each CDR3 is given with its conserved first and last residue. Fields, in order: J gene, V gene, CDR3 length, clone size, D gene, CDR3 protein, CDR3 DNA. A D gene is named only where the DNA matches it firmly. Size is omitted from some rows. Given values are once, few, many or a class for expanded clones.

J gene: TRBJ2-2
V gene: TRBV5-4
CDR3 length: 15
clone size: NA
D gene: NA
CDR3 protein: CASSLGREDAGELFF
CDR3 DNA: TGTGCCAGCAGCTTGGGCAGGGAGGACGCCGGGGAGCTGTTTTTT

J gene: TRBJ2-2
V gene: TRBV7-6
CDR3 length: 17
clone size: few
D gene: NA
CDR3 protein: CASSLNRAGPFTGELFF
CDR3 DNA: TGTGCCAGCAGCCTAAATCGTGCGGGACCCTTCACCGGGGAGCTGTTTTTT

J gene: TRBJ1-2
V gene: TRBV6-5
CDR3 length: 15
clone size: few
D gene: TRBD1
CDR3 protein: CASSYTLTGIYGYTF
CDR3 DNA: TGTGCCAGCAGTTACACCTTGACAGGGATCTATGGCTACACCTTC

J gene: TRBJ2-7
V gene: TRBV21-1
CDR3 length: 17
clone size: NA
D gene: NA
CDR3 protein: CASSKEAVTGGLYEQYF
CDR3 DNA: TGTGCCAGCAGCAAAGAAGCTGTGACAGGGGGTCTATACGAGCAGTACTTC

J gene: TRBJ2-5
V gene: TRBV20-1
CDR3 length: 19
clone size: NA
D gene: NA
CDR3 protein: CSARDPGGLAHVLEETQYF
CDR3 DNA: TGCAGTGCTAGAGATCCTGGGGGGCTCGCCCATGTGTTGGAGGAGACCCAGTACTTC

J gene: TRBJ2-1
V gene: TRBV28
CDR3 length: 14
clone size: many
D gene: NA
CDR3 protein: CASSPGPTGNEQFF
CDR3 DNA: TGTGCCAGCAGCCCCGGACCCACGGGCAATGAGCAGTTCTTC

J gene: TRBJ2-7
V gene: TRBV28
CDR3 length: 12
clone size: NA
D gene: NA
CDR3 protein: CASTPRNHEQYF
CDR3 DNA: TGTGCCAGCACCCCCCGGAATCACGAGCAGTACTTC

J gene: TRBJ2-7
V gene: TRBV7-8
CDR3 length: 17
clone size: many
D gene: TRBD2
CDR3 protein: CASSLEAGGDPPYEQYF
CDR3 DNA: TGTGCCAGCAGCTTAGAGGCTGGGGGGGACCCTCCGTACGAGCAGTACTTC

J gene: TRBJ2-5
V gene: TRBV24-1
CDR3 length: 15
clone size: many
D gene: NA
CDR3 protein: CATSDLGQDQETQYF
CDR3 DNA: TGTGCCACCAGTGATTTAGGGCAGGACCAAGAGACCCAGTACTTC

J gene: TRBJ1-2
V gene: TRBV7-9
CDR3 length: 16
clone size: NA
D gene: NA
CDR3 protein: CASSLGAGREGHGYTF
CDR3 DNA: TGTGCCAGCAGCTTAGGGGCCGGCAGGGAGGGTCATGGCTACACCTTC

J gene: TRBJ1-1
V gene: TRBV4-2
CDR3 length: 13
clone size: many
D gene: NA
CDR3 protein: CASSQQVNTEAFF
CDR3 DNA: TGTGCCAGCAGCCAACAGGTGAACACTGAAGCTTTCTTT

J gene: TRBJ2-1
V gene: TRBV28
CDR3 length: 19
clone size: NA
D gene: TRBD2
CDR3 protein: CASSPSGPGLAGGHNEQFF
CDR3 DNA: TGTGCCAGCAGTCCATCAGGTCCCGGACTAGCGGGGGGACACAATGAGCAGTTCTTC

J gene: TRBJ2-1
V gene: TRBV5-6
CDR3 length: 18
clone size: few
D gene: NA
CDR3 protein: CASRRDSSLYRSYNEQFF
CDR3 DNA: TGTGCCAGCAGAAGGGACTCTTCTCTCTACCGCTCCTACAATGAGCAGTTCTTC

J gene: TRBJ2-5
V gene: TRBV4-1
CDR3 length: 13
clone size: NA
D gene: TRBD1
CDR3 protein: CASSPGQGAVQYF
CDR3 DNA: TGCGCCAGCAGCCCAGGACAGGGGGCGGTCCAGTACTTC

J gene: TRBJ2-1
V gene: TRBV28
CDR3 length: 16
clone size: few
D gene: NA
CDR3 protein: CASSSPSGKSYNEQFF
CDR3 DNA: TGTGCCAGCAGTTCCCCCTCCGGGAAGTCCTACAATGAGCAGTTCTTC

J gene: TRBJ1-1
V gene: TRBV7-8
CDR3 length: 12
clone size: NA
D gene: NA
CDR3 protein: CASSAANTEAFF
CDR3 DNA: TGTGCCAGCAGCGCCGCGAACACTGAAGCTTTCTTT

J gene: TRBJ2-1
V gene: TRBV20-1
CDR3 length: 17
clone size: few
D gene: NA
CDR3 protein: CSATPWGAAGEYNEQFF
CDR3 DNA: TGCAGTGCAACCCCATGGGGGGCTGCGGGGGAGTACAATGAGCAGTTCTTC

J gene: TRBJ2-3
V gene: TRBV5-1
CDR3 length: 14
clone size: many
D gene: NA
CDR3 protein: CASSLSGATDTQYF
CDR3 DNA: TGCGCCAGCAGCTTGAGCGGCGCCACAGATACGCAGTATTTT

J gene: TRBJ1-1
V gene: TRBV20-1
CDR3 length: 12
clone size: NA
D gene: NA
CDR3 protein: CSAETMNTEAFF
CDR3 DNA: TGCAGTGCTGAGACTATGAACACTGAAGCTTTCTTT

J gene: TRBJ2-3
V gene: TRBV7-6
CDR3 length: 17
clone size: NA
D gene: NA
CDR3 protein: CASSLQDGGTSTDTQYF
CDR3 DNA: TGTGCCAGCAGCTTACAGGATGGGGGAACTAGCACAGATACGCAGTATTTT

J gene: TRBJ2-2
V gene: TRBV7-9
CDR3 length: 17
clone size: NA
D gene: TRBD1
CDR3 protein: CASSFQPGQGGTGELFF
CDR3 DNA: TGTGCCAGCAGCTTCCAACCGGGACAGGGGGGCACCGGGGAGCTGTTTTTT

J gene: TRBJ2-1
V gene: TRBV3-1
CDR3 length: 20
clone size: few
D gene: TRBD2
CDR3 protein: CASSPVSSGGPLSSYNEQFF
CDR3 DNA: TGTGCCAGCAGCCCGGTCAGTAGCGGGGGCCCCCTGAGCTCCTACAATGAGCAGTTCTTC

J gene: TRBJ2-1
V gene: TRBV12-3/TRBV12-4
CDR3 length: 15
clone size: NA
D gene: NA
CDR3 protein: CASSFSASSYNEQFF
CDR3 DNA: TGTGCCAGCAGTTTTAGCGCTAGCTCCTACAATGAGCAGTTCTTC

J gene: TRBJ2-1
V gene: TRBV11-2
CDR3 length: 17
clone size: NA
D gene: TRBD2
CDR3 protein: CASSLRLAGESYNEQFF
CDR3 DNA: TGTGCCAGCAGCTTAAGACTAGCGGGAGAGTCGTACAATGAGCAGTTCTTC

J gene: TRBJ1-1
V gene: TRBV9
CDR3 length: 15
clone size: few
D gene: TRBD1
CDR3 protein: CASSAPTGTNTEAFF
CDR3 DNA: TGTGCCAGCAGCGCTCCGACAGGGACCAACACTGAAGCTTTCTTT

J gene: TRBJ2-1
V gene: TRBV7-9
CDR3 length: 13
clone size: few
D gene: TRBD2
CDR3 protein: CASESGRGHEQFF
CDR3 DNA: TGTGCCAGCGAGAGCGGGAGAGGGCATGAGCAGTTCTTC

J gene: TRBJ2-6
V gene: TRBV11-2
CDR3 length: 16
clone size: few
D gene: NA
CDR3 protein: CASSLAWGSGANVLTF
CDR3 DNA: TGTGCCAGCAGCTTAGCCTGGGGGTCTGGGGCCAACGTCCTGACTTTC

J gene: TRBJ2-3
V gene: TRBV7-9
CDR3 length: 15
clone size: few
D gene: NA
CDR3 protein: CASSLPQGVGDTQYF
CDR3 DNA: TGTGCCAGCAGCTTACCTCAGGGCGTTGGAGATACGCAGTATTTT